One and the same sample provided the 31 T cell receptor beta chains below, sequenced in a study of T cell changes during pregnancy in multiple sclerosis. The protocol was immunoSEQ multiplex PCR, while the TCRdb copy is restricted to in-frame clones and leaves out a portion. Of approximately 71,000 clones detected, roughly 89% appear once; the ten largest clones hold less than 2%. The source was peripheral blood, collected in the second trimester of pregnancy. The source is a female donor with multiple sclerosis, enrolled in a pregnancy study.

The chain links TRBV27 to TRBJ2-2; TRBD2 matches 11 bases. V trimming: 5 bases; J trimming: 6 bases; junction bases outside the gene matches: 17. The CDR3 consists of 19 residues. Germline CDR1 MNHEY, CDR2 SMNVEV (reference sequence). Here the CDR3 reads CASSAQLAGVQWGAGELFF. CDR3 DNA: TGTGCCAGCAGTGCCCAACTAGCGGGGGTTCAATGGGGTGCCGGGGAGCTGTTTTTT.

The genes are TRBV28 and TRBJ1-1, with D perhaps matching TRBD1 (6 bases). V lost 6 bases to trimming and J lost 4 bases, with 12 bases between them. Germline V gene data show CDR1 as MDHEN and CDR2 as SYDVKM. The CDR3 contains 13 residues. CDR3 amino acids: CASRSAGATEAFF. DNA of the CDR3: TGTGCCAGCAGGAGCGCAGGGGCCACTGAAGCTTTCTTT.

V gene TRBV6-5 combines with J gene TRBJ1-2, with D perhaps TRBD1 (6 bases). V lost 6 bases and J 6 bases, leaving 17 bases between the germline ends. In germline, CDR1 is MNHEY, CDR2 SVGAGI. CDR3 size: 14 residues. CDR3 DNA sequence: TGTGCCAGCAGAATGACAGGCGGTGAGCATGGCTACACCTTC. This encodes CASRMTGGEHGYTF.

Concerning this clone itself: A read error may account for a junction end that differs from germline. The chain links TRBV7-7 to TRBJ2-5, with 8 bases aligning to TRBD1. The germline CDR1 and CDR2 sequences are SSHAT and FNYEAQ (reference sequence). CDR3 length equals 13 residues. The CDR3 coding sequence is TGTGCTAGCAGCTCAGGGGGCCTGAAGACCCAGTACTTC. It codes for CASSSGGLKTQYF.

This clone was seen more than once but under ten times. The CDR3: CASSQEAGSGTQYF. CDR3 DNA sequence: TGCGCCAGCAGCCAAGAGGCAGGGTCAGGCACCCAGTACTTC. The V call is TRBV4-1, the J call TRBJ2-5, with D perhaps TRBD1 (5 bases). This CDR3 region has 14 residues. V lost 0 bases, J lost 8 bases, and 13 bases lay in between. Per germline, CDR1 MGHRA and CDR2 YSYEKL.

The chain uses TRBV29-1 and TRBJ1-2; possibly TRBD1 for D (6 bases). The CDR3 sequence is 15 residues long. Trimming removed 4 bases at V and 1 base at J, with 16 bases between. CDR1 SQVTM and CDR2 ANQGSEA come from the germline V gene. CDR3 DNA sequence: TGCAGCGTTGGCGGGGGCGCCTCCCTTAACTATGGCTACACCTTC. It encodes CSVGGGASLNYGYTF.

V gene TRBV14 combines with J gene TRBJ2-3; 8 nucleotides agree with TRBD2. The germline CDR1 and CDR2 sequences are SGHDN and FVKESK. This CDR3 is built from 16 residues. The junction had 8 bases not matched to a gene; V was cut back by 4 bases and J by 2 bases. The CDR3 sequence is CASSLRGGSNTDTQYF. The CDR3 DNA reads TGTGCCAGCAGCCTACGGGGGGGATCCAACACAGATACGCAGTATTTT.

This rearrangement joins TRBV5-1 to TRBJ2-5; tentative D call: TRBD2 (6 bases). This CDR3 spans 12 amino acids. Germline V gene lookup returns CDR1 SGHRS and CDR2 YFSETQ. V was clipped by 0 bases and J by 10 bases, with 10 bases between them. The CDR3 spells CASSLAGGDQYF. The CDR3 DNA reads as TGCGCCAGCAGCTTGGCTGGCGGGGACCAGTACTTC.

This chain connects TRBV6-5 to TRBJ1-2, with D possibly being TRBD1 (5 bases). This CDR3 spans 14 amino acids. V was pared by 5 bases and J by 0 bases, with 10 bases between. The V gene's germline CDR1 is MNHEY and CDR2 SVGAGI. CDR3 in amino acids: CASSRQQANYGYTF. The DNA of the CDR3 is TGTGCCAGCAGTCGACAGCAAGCTAACTATGGCTACACCTTC.

The chain carries TRBV29-1 and TRBJ2-7; 11 nucleotides match TRBD1. V lost 4 bases and J lost 1; bases outside the gene matches: 12. Per germline, CDR1 SQVTM and CDR2 ANQGSEA. The CDR3 loop spans 17 amino acids. The chain's CDR3 is CSVGGVGQGGRSYEQYF. The CDR3 region has the DNA TGCAGCGTTGGGGGTGTGGGACAGGGGGGACGATCCTACGAGCAGTACTTC.

The chain couples TRBV13 to TRBJ1-4, with 7 bases aligning to TRBD1. With 1 base clipped from V and 3 bases from J, the junction kept 11 bases outside the gene matches. CDR3 length equals 18 residues. Germline lookup yields CDR1 PRHDT and CDR2 FYEKMQ (reference sequence). CDR3 DNA: TGTGCCAGCAGCTTAGAGGGGACCCAGAGGGGGCCTAATGAAAAACTGTTTTTT. Amino acids: CASSLEGTQRGPNEKLFF.

The J gene is TRBJ2-5, the V gene TRBV7-9; D perhaps matches TRBD1 (5 bases). This CDR3 is built from 13 residues. V lost 4 bases and J 7 bases, leaving 13 bases between the germline ends. The germline gives CDR1 SEHNR, CDR2 FQNEAQ (reference sequence). For the CDR3, the DNA is TGTGCCAGCAGCTCGACAGACGGTACGACCCAGTACTTC. Its protein is CASSSTDGTTQYF.

V gene TRBV28 combines with J gene TRBJ2-1; 7 nucleotides agree with TRBD1. With 4 bases clipped from V and 8 bases from J, the junction kept 11 bases outside the gene matches. The CDR3 spans 15 residues. Germline V gives CDR1 MDHEN, CDR2 SYDVKM. The CDR3 spells CASSSIAGQDDEQFF. As DNA, the CDR3 is TGTGCCAGCAGTTCCATTGCAGGACAGGATGATGAGCAGTTCTTC.

The chain's CDR3 is CSPRTEAFF. Written as DNA, the CDR3 is TGCAGTCCGAGGACTGAAGCTTTCTTT. The chain carries TRBV20-1 and TRBJ1-1; no firm D call. With 8 bases removed from V and 5 bases from J, the gap between germline ends came to 6 bases. This CDR3 region has 9 residues. Germline V gene sequence: CDR1 DFQATT, CDR2 SNEGSKA (reference sequence).

The gene calls are TRBV19 and TRBJ2-7; TRBD1 matches at 8 bases. Germline V gene sequence: CDR1 LNHDA, CDR2 SQIVND (reference sequence). This CDR3 has 16 residues. J gave up 8 bases and V 7 bases, and 19 bases lay outside the gene matches. As DNA, the CDR3 is TGTGCCAGTACCTCTCGAGGAGGACAGGGTACGAATCAGCAGTACTTC. As protein: CASTSRGGQGTNQQYF.

The chain has TRBV28 and TRBJ1-4; no clear D. From germline, CDR1 is MDHEN and CDR2 SYDVKM. V was pared by 7 bases and J by 3 bases, with 9 bases between. The CDR3 loop spans 13 amino acids. In DNA, the CDR3 is TGTGCCAGCACCGGGTGGGCTAATGAAAAACTGTTTTTT. Protein: CASTGWANEKLFF.

In DNA, the CDR3 is TGTGCCAGCAGCCCGGAACAGGGCTTGGGGACCGGGGAGCTGTTTTTT. Translating gives CASSPEQGLGTGELFF. The chain has TRBV5-4 and TRBJ2-2; a possible D gene is TRBD1 (6 bases). The CDR3 contains 16 residues. Germline-derived CDR1 and CDR2 are SGHNT and YYREEE (reference sequence). V lost 4 bases, J lost 5 bases, and 18 bases lay in between.

The V call is TRBV6-6, the J call TRBJ1-6, with a possible D match to TRBD1 (5 bases). Trimming removed 6 bases from V and 9 bases from J, with 12 bases in between. CDR1 and CDR2 from the germline V gene are MNHNY and SVGAGI (reference sequence). This CDR3 spans 13 amino acids. CDR3 loop: CASRGEEGSPLHF. The CDR3 nucleotides are TGTGCCAGCAGGGGGGAGGAAGGTTCACCCCTCCACTTT.

The chain joins TRBV5-1 to TRBJ2-1, with 10 nucleotides matching TRBD2. V was pared by 0 bases and J by 0 bases, with 9 bases of the junction left unmatched. Germline CDR1 and CDR2: SGHRS and YFSETQ. The CDR3 extends over 19 amino acids. CDR3 coding DNA: TGCGCCAGCAGCTTGGCAGCGGGAGGGTCCTCGAGCTCCTACAATGAGCAGTTCTTC. Protein sequence: CASSLAAGGSSSSYNEQFF.

This chain uses TRBV2 with TRBJ2-2, with 7 nucleotides matching TRBD2. With 6 bases clipped from V and 0 bases from J, the junction kept 10 bases outside the gene matches. The CDR3 spans 17 residues. CDR1 is SNHLY, CDR2 FYNNEI, per germline. The DNA for the CDR3 is TGTGCCAGCAGGTCAGAGAGTAGCGGGTCGAACACCGGGGAGCTGTTTTTT. It yields the protein CASRSESSGSNTGELFF. Variable domain in full (rest from reference TRBV2 and TRBJ2-2): EPEVTQTPSHQVTQMGQEVILRCVPISNHLYFYWYRQILGQKVEFLVSFYNNEISEKSEIFDDQFSVERPDGSNFTLKIRSTKLEDSAMYFCASRSESSGSNTGELFFGEGSRLTVL.

V usage is TRBV6-4 and J usage is TRBJ2-2; 12 bases agree with TRBD2. Germline trimming cut 3 bases from V and 6 bases from J; bases unmatched to any gene: 2. Germline V gene lookup returns CDR1 MRHNA and CDR2 SNTAGT. The CDR3 totals 15 residues. The CDR3 DNA follows: TGTGCCAGCAGTGAGACTAGCGGGAGCCCCGGGGAGCTGTTTTTT. Amino acids: CASSETSGSPGELFF.

The chain joins TRBV6-1 to TRBJ2-7; the match to TRBD2 covers 7 bases. Per germline, CDR1 MNHNS and CDR2 SASEGT. The CDR3 is made up of 14 amino acids. Trimming at V came to 5 bases and at J to 3 bases, leaving 7 bases not matched to a gene. The CDR3 region has the DNA TGTGCCAGCAGTACCGGACTAGGGGACTACGAGCAGTACTTC. Encoded protein: CASSTGLGDYEQYF.

The chain has TRBV29-1 and TRBJ1-1; possible D gene TRBD1, 5 bases. Per germline, CDR1 SQVTM and CDR2 ANQGSEA. V was pared by 1 base and J by 6 bases, with 12 bases between. The length of the CDR3 is 13 residues. CDR3 region: CSVEGYQGAEAFF. The CDR3 region has the DNA TGCAGCGTTGAAGGATATCAGGGCGCTGAAGCTTTCTTT.

DNA of the CDR3: TGTGCCAGCAGCTCGGACACTGCTTGGGGTGGCTACACCTTC. Translation gives CASSSDTAWGGYTF. This sequence joins TRBV7-2 and TRBJ1-2; D is perhaps TRBD1 (5 bases). The CDR3 runs to 14 residues. Germline loops: CDR1 SGHTA, CDR2 FQGNSA. The V and J ends lost 4 bases and 7 bases respectively, with 16 bases between them.

The J gene is TRBJ2-3, the V gene TRBV11-3, with 8 bases fitting TRBD2. V lost 1 base, J lost 2 bases, and 8 bases stayed unmatched. The CDR3 sequence is 17 residues long. CDR1 and CDR2 from the germline V gene are SGHNT and YENEEA. CDR3 DNA sequence: TGTGCCAGCAGCTTAGGAACGGGAGGGTCCAACACAGATACGCAGTATTTT. Translated, it gives CASSLGTGGSNTDTQYF.

The chain carries TRBV10-3 and TRBJ1-4; perhaps TRBD1 as D (5 bases). Trimming removed 0 bases from V and 3 bases from J, with 8 bases in between. Germline V CDR1 and CDR2: ENHRY, SYGVKD. The CDR3 totals 15 residues. The CDR3 DNA reads TGTGCCATCAGTGAGTCCGGGGGTTCTAATGAAAAACTGTTTTTT. Encoded protein: CAISESGGSNEKLFF.

V usage is TRBV20-1 and J usage is TRBJ2-5; D uncertain. The V end was cut by 6 bases, the J end by 5 bases, with 10 bases between. The germline CDR1 and CDR2 sequences are DFQATT and SNEGSKA (reference sequence). The length of the CDR3 is 11 residues. Here the CDR3 reads CSANLQETQYF. In DNA form, the CDR3 reads TGCAGTGCCAATCTTCAGGAGACCCAGTACTTC.

This rearrangement joins TRBV7-2 to TRBJ2-7; a weak D match, TRBD1 (5 bases). This CDR3 comprises 14 residues. V gave up 5 bases and J gave up 6 bases, with 17 bases separating them. Germline V gene lookup returns CDR1 SGHTA and CDR2 FQGNSA. This CDR3 reads CASSKGAANREQYF. CDR3 bases: TGTGCCAGCAGCAAAGGGGCCGCGAATCGCGAGCAGTACTTC.

This CDR3 reads CASSVGGGRETQYF. Written as DNA, the CDR3 is TGTGCCAGCAGCGTAGGCGGGGGGAGGGAGACCCAGTACTTC. This chain connects TRBV9 to TRBJ2-5; the match to TRBD2 covers 8 bases. The J segment lost 5 bases and the V segment lost 0 bases, leaving 3 bases of the junction unmatched. Germline loops: CDR1 SGDLS, CDR2 YYNGEE. The CDR3 extends over 14 amino acids.

The gene calls are TRBV19 and TRBJ2-7, with D possibly TRBD1 on 5 matching bases. The CDR3 contains 15 residues. V lost 6 bases and J 1 base, leaving 16 bases between the germline ends. Germline lookup yields CDR1 LNHDA and CDR2 SQIVND (reference sequence). In DNA form, the CDR3 reads TGTGCCAGTAGACCCGGCCAAAAGGGGTCCTACGAGCAGTACTTC. As protein: CASRPGQKGSYEQYF.

This rearrangement joins TRBV4-1 to TRBJ1-1; 9 bases agree with TRBD1. This CDR3 has 15 amino acids. The germline V gene encodes CDR1 MGHRA and CDR2 YSYEKL. The junction had 6 bases not matched to a gene; V was cut back by 3 bases and J by 4 bases. CDR3 sequence (DNA): TGCGCCAGCAGCCATGGGGACAGGGATGCCACTGAAGCTTTCTTT. Translating gives CASSHGDRDATEAFF.